A single sample gave rise to the 32 T cell receptor beta chains below, sequenced in a study of response to subunit inactivated influenza vaccine. One entry per CDR3 protein, called by TCRdb with MiXCR from the RT-PCR reads. The data contain approximately 500,000 distinct CDR3 sequences, about 15% of them singletons. Material: PBMCs from blood, obtained 12 days after vaccination. The receptors derive from a man in his fifties or sixties who received an inactivated influenza vaccine.

The chain couples TRBV2 to TRBJ2-2, with TRBD1 matching 8 bases. CDR3 length equals 14 residues. Germline CDR1 is SNHLY and CDR2 is FYNNEI. V was pared by 8 bases and J by 1 base, with 3 bases of the junction left unmatched. The chain's CDR3 is CASLGQGNTGELFF. The CDR3 nucleotides read TGTGCCAGCCTAGGACAGGGGAACACCGGGGAGCTGTTTTTT.

This chain joins TRBV4-3 and TRBJ2-4; 10 positions agree with TRBD2. The V and J ends lost 5 bases and 0 bases, in that order; junction bases with no gene match: 4. From germline, CDR1 is LGHNA and CDR2 YSLEER. The CDR3 runs 16 residues. The CDR3 DNA reads TGCGCCAGCAGCGGGATAGCGGGAGGAGCCAAAAACATTCAGTACTTC. It yields the protein CASSGIAGGAKNIQYF.

This clonotype was counted a few times. The chain links TRBV6-4 to TRBJ1-6; tentative D call: TRBD1 (5 bases). The germline V gene has CDR1 MRHNA and CDR2 SNTAGT. V gave up 6 bases and J gave up 6 bases, with 9 bases separating them. This CDR3 has 13 residues. The CDR3 sequence is CASRKGVNSPLHF. The CDR3 coding sequence is TGTGCCAGCAGAAAAGGGGTTAATTCACCCCTCCACTTT.

The table lists this clonotype with many counts. V and J are TRBV4-1 and TRBJ2-5; maybe TRBD1 (8 bases). V lost 0 bases and J lost 7, with 15 bases in between. The germline V gene has CDR1 MGHRA and CDR2 YSYEKL. The CDR3 spans 15 residues. The CDR3, as DNA: TGCGCCAGCAGCCAAGAAGCGGGACAGGAACGGACCCAGTACTTC. Encoded protein: CASSQEAGQERTQYF.

CDR3 DNA: TGTGCCAGCAGCTTAACACCCGCCCTTACAGGGACGTATGGCTACACCTTC. It encodes CASSLTPALTGTYGYTF. The V call is TRBV7-2, the J call TRBJ1-2, with D perhaps TRBD1 (6 bases). The germline V gene encodes CDR1 SGHTA and CDR2 FQGNSA. This CDR3 is built from 17 residues. V was shortened by 2 bases and J by 5 bases, with 21 bases between the two germline ends.

This chain connects TRBV7-6 to TRBJ2-7; D possibly matches TRBD1 or TRBD2 (5 bases each). Germline V gives CDR1 SGHVS, CDR2 FNYEAQ. Between the trimmed V and J ends, which lost 1 base and 6 bases, there was a span of 19 bases. This CDR3 has 16 amino acids. The DNA of the CDR3 is TGTGCCAGCAGCTTAGGTGAGGAGGCAGGGAAACGCGAGCAGTACTTC. Its protein is CASSLGEEAGKREQYF.

Only a few counts were recorded for this clonotype. The genes are TRBV18 and TRBJ2-1; D is uncertain. The CDR3 loop spans 15 amino acids. V lost 0 bases and J lost 7, with 13 bases in between. CDR1 KGHSH and CDR2 LQKENI come from the germline V gene. The CDR3 DNA is TGTGCCAGCTCACCACCGGTCTCACAGAGAAATGAGCAGTTCTTC. Protein: CASSPPVSQRNEQFF.

This clonotype was observed a few times. This chain uses TRBV20-1 with TRBJ2-7; no firm D call. Germline CDR1 DFQATT, CDR2 SNEGSKA (reference sequence). The CDR3 length is 12 residues. V dropped 4 bases and J dropped 2 bases, with 9 bases sitting between them. This CDR3 is CSATPDPYEQYF. In DNA form, the CDR3 reads TGCAGTGCTACCCCGGACCCCTACGAGCAGTACTTC.

This clonotype occurred a few times. V is TRBV6-2 or TRBV6-3 and J is TRBJ2-1, with 11 bases fitting TRBD1. Trimming at V came to 5 bases and at J to 6 bases, leaving 0 bases not matched to a gene. From germline, CDR1 is MNHEY and CDR2 SVGEGT. The CDR3 runs 13 residues. CDR3 sequence: CASSGTGGNEQFF. The CDR3 coding sequence is TGTGCCAGCAGTGGGACAGGGGGCAATGAGCAGTTCTTC.

The rearrangement uses TRBV4-2 and TRBJ1-2; perhaps TRBD1 as D (6 bases). CDR3 length: 17 residues. The V end lost 0 bases, the J end lost 2 bases, and 16 bases lay between the germline ends. Germline loops: CDR1 LGHNA, CDR2 YNFKEQ. The CDR3 coding sequence is TGTGCCAGCAGCCAAGATCGTAAGACAGGCTCGAACTATGGCTACACCTTC. Translation: CASSQDRKTGSNYGYTF.

The genes are TRBV7-2 and TRBJ2-2; possible D gene TRBD1, 5 bases. Trimming cost V 5 bases and J 6 bases, with 16 bases left between them. The CDR3 is made up of 15 amino acids. Germline CDR1 is SGHTA and CDR2 is FQGNSA. The CDR3 region is CASSGKRTSPGELFF. Written as DNA, the CDR3 is TGTGCCAGCAGCGGAAAGAGGACAAGTCCCGGGGAGCTGTTTTTT.

The rearrangement links TRBV4-3 to TRBJ2-7; tentative D call: TRBD2 (5 bases). Germline V gene sequence: CDR1 LGHNA, CDR2 YSLEER. The CDR3 extends over 14 amino acids. Trimming left V 3 bases short and J 5 bases short, with 14 bases between. The CDR3 reads CASSHTAGIHEQYF. Here the CDR3 DNA reads TGCGCCAGCAGCCATACAGCCGGGATCCACGAGCAGTACTTC.

The chain uses TRBV5-6 and TRBJ2-5; 10 bases map to TRBD1. Looked up from germline, CDR1 is SGHDT and CDR2 is YYEEEE. This CDR3 is built from 14 residues. J gave up 5 bases and V 7 bases, and 8 bases lay outside the gene matches. The CDR3 region has the DNA TGTGCCAGCTGCCCCGGGACAGGGGACGAGACCCAGTACTTC. As protein: CASCPGTGDETQYF.

This clonotype was counted only a few times. CDR3 nucleotide sequence: TGTGCCAGCAGTTATGTGGGAGCGGCCTACAATGAGCAGTTCTTC. It codes for CASSYVGAAYNEQFF. The chain is built from TRBV6-2 or TRBV6-3 and TRBJ2-1; weak D call: TRBD2 (5 bases). The V and J ends lost 3 bases and 2 bases respectively, with 11 bases between them. The CDR3 is made up of 15 amino acids. Germline V gene sequence: CDR1 MNHEY, CDR2 SVGEGT.

This clonotype turned up a few times. CDR3 DNA: TGTGCCAGCAGCCAAGATGAGATAACCCTCCACTTT. Translated, it gives CASSQDEITLHF. V and J are TRBV3-1 and TRBJ1-6; no clear D. CDR1 LGHDT and CDR2 YNNKEL come from the germline V gene (reference sequence). V gave up 0 bases and J gave up 14 bases, with 8 bases separating them. CDR3 size: 12 residues.

This clonotype was counted only a few times. The chain has TRBV7-9 and TRBJ2-7; D may correspond to TRBD1 or TRBD2 (5 bases each). The CDR3 length is 13 residues. CDR1 is SEHNR and CDR2 is FQNEAQ in the germline V gene (reference sequence). Deletions cut 7 bases from V and 2 bases from J, with 12 bases between. The CDR3 loop is CASNQGVPYEQYF. In DNA, the CDR3 is TGTGCCAGCAACCAGGGAGTCCCCTACGAGCAGTACTTC.

By frequency in the sample, this clonotype is medium-sized. The gene calls are TRBV12-3 or TRBV12-4 and TRBJ2-7, with 9 bases identical to TRBD1. The ends lost 6 bases at V and 2 bases at J; junction bases unmatched: 8. The CDR3 runs 15 residues. In DNA form, the CDR3 reads TGTGCCAGCAGGGCCGCCGGGACAGGGACCTACGAGCAGTACTTC. Protein: CASRAAGTGTYEQYF.

On this clonotype itself: Germline is not matched at one junction end, which may reflect a read error. The genes are TRBV7-2 and TRBJ2-3, with 7 bases identical to TRBD1. This CDR3 has 14 amino acids. CDR1 is SGHTA, CDR2 FQGNSA, per germline. The CDR3 spells CAGRFGTATDTQYF. Written as DNA, the CDR3 is TGTGCCGGCAGGTTCGGGACAGCCACAGATACGCAGTATTTT.

Many counts were recorded for this clonotype. The chain combines TRBV7-6 with TRBJ1-1; 7 bases are a match to TRBD1. The CDR3 length is 16 residues. Germline CDR1 reads SGHVS; CDR2 reads FNYEAQ. Trimming at V came to 1 base and at J to 3 bases, leaving 8 bases not matched to a gene. The CDR3 sequence is CASSLVPGQDDTEAFF. The DNA of the CDR3 is TGTGCCAGCAGCTTAGTCCCCGGACAGGATGACACTGAAGCTTTCTTT. Filled out from reference TRBV7-6 and TRBJ1-1, the complete variable domain reads GAGVSQSPRYKVTKRGQDVALRCDPISGHVSLYWYRQALGQGPEFLTYFNYEAQQDKSGLPNDRFSAERPEGSISTLTIQRTEQRDSAMYRCASSLVPGQDDTEAFFGQGTRLTVV.

This clonotype has a count of ten or more. This chain links TRBV7-2 with TRBJ1-5, with D perhaps TRBD1 (6 bases). Trimming shortened V by 5 bases and J by 4 bases, and 15 bases separated the two germline ends. This CDR3 comprises 15 residues. Germline V lookup: CDR1 SGHTA, CDR2 FQGNSA. The chain's CDR3 is CASSLTMDRNQPQHF. CDR3 DNA: TGTGCCAGCAGCCTAACAATGGACAGAAATCAGCCCCAGCATTTT.

This chain links TRBV28 with TRBJ2-3, with unresolved D. The CDR3 length is 16 residues. Per germline, CDR1 MDHEN and CDR2 SYDVKM. Between the trimmed V and J ends, which lost 6 bases and 1 base, there was a span of 17 bases. The CDR3 protein is CASRGSYGSGTDTQYF. The CDR3 bases are TGTGCCAGCAGGGGCTCGTACGGGTCAGGCACAGATACGCAGTATTTT.

This chain joins TRBV20-1 and TRBJ2-3; D is unresolved. The CDR3 spans 13 residues. The V end lost 4 bases, the J end lost 2 bases, and 10 bases lay between the germline ends. Looked up from germline, CDR1 is DFQATT and CDR2 is SNEGSKA (reference sequence). CDR3 sequence (DNA): TGCAGTGCTACGTTGGGTTCCACAGATACGCAGTATTTT. Its translation is CSATLGSTDTQYF.

V usage is TRBV25-1 and J usage is TRBJ2-1, with 10 positions matching TRBD2. Germline V CDR1 and CDR2: MGHDK, SYGVNS. The J segment lost 0 bases and the V segment lost 3 bases, leaving 11 bases of the junction unmatched. The CDR3 covers 19 residues. CDR3 bases: TGTGCCAGCAGTGAGCGGGCTAGCGGGAGACCCAGCTCCTACAATGAGCAGTTCTTC. As protein: CASSERASGRPSSYNEQFF.

This clonotype was found a few times. V gene TRBV18 combines with J gene TRBJ2-7, with D hard to call. Looked up from germline, CDR1 is KGHSH and CDR2 is LQKENI. The CDR3 runs 14 residues. Trimming pared 5 bases from V and 0 bases from J, leaving 11 bases between. The CDR3 DNA reads as TGTGCCAGCTCAAGGTACACAAGCTCCTACGAGCAGTACTTC. Protein product: CASSRYTSSYEQYF.

The chain carries TRBV3-1 and TRBJ1-1; a possible D gene is TRBD1 (5 bases). V shed 0 bases and J shed 4 bases, with 12 bases lying between them. The CDR3 has 15 amino acids. CDR1 is LGHDT, CDR2 YNNKEL, per germline (reference sequence). CDR3 DNA sequence: TGTGCCAGCAGCCAAGAAGGACTTGGGGCCACTGAAGCTTTCTTT. Translated, it gives CASSQEGLGATEAFF. Full variable domain (missing parts from reference TRBV3-1 and TRBJ1-1): DTAVSQTPKYLVTQMGNDKSIKCEQNLGHDTMYWYKQDSKKFLKIMFSYNNKELIINETVPNRFSPKSPDKAHLNLHINSLELGDSAVYFCASSQEGLGATEAFFGQGTRLTVV.

V gene TRBV14 combines with J gene TRBJ2-7; TRBD2 might be the D (5 bases). The V and J ends lost 1 base and 9 bases respectively, with 19 bases between them. This CDR3 is built from 15 residues. In germline, CDR1 is SGHDN, CDR2 FVKESK. The chain's CDR3 is CASSQATAPPGGQYF. The CDR3 DNA reads TGTGCCAGCAGCCAAGCAACCGCTCCCCCTGGAGGGCAGTACTTC.

In this sample, this clonotype turned up many times. The rearrangement uses TRBV12-3 or TRBV12-4 and TRBJ2-7, with D hard to call. The V end lost 6 bases, the J end lost 2 bases, and 8 bases lay between the germline ends. The CDR3 is made up of 12 amino acids. CDR3 DNA: TGTGCCAGCAGCCATCTCCCCTACGAGCAGTACTTC. Protein product: CASSHLPYEQYF.

The J gene is TRBJ2-1, the V gene TRBV27; either TRBD1 or TRBD2 may fit D (5 bases each). With 5 bases removed from V and 9 bases from J, the gap between germline ends came to 14 bases. The germline V gene encodes CDR1 MNHEY and CDR2 SMNVEV (reference sequence). The CDR3 extends over 13 amino acids. The CDR3 region has the DNA TGTGCCAGCAGTGACGTACTAGGGACTGAGCAGTTCTTC. It codes for CASSDVLGTEQFF.

This clonotype was recorded a few times. The chain employs TRBV29-1 and TRBJ2-1, with TRBD2 identical over 9 bases. Germline V lookup: CDR1 SQVTM, CDR2 ANQGSEA. This CDR3 is 16 amino acids long. V lost 6 bases and J lost 2; bases outside the gene matches: 11. The CDR3 sequence: CSVRRSSGGTYNEQFF. In DNA, the CDR3 is TGCAGCGTCCGAAGAAGCAGCGGGGGGACCTACAATGAGCAGTTCTTC.

J is TRBJ2-5 and V is TRBV12-3 or TRBV12-4; the D is unclear. The CDR3 consists of 16 residues. The V gene lost 3 bases and the J gene lost 0 bases, with 14 bases spanning the gap. CDR3 in DNA: TGTGCCAGCAGTTTGGCGCCCTTGGGGTACCAAGAGACCCAGTACTTC. Residues: CASSLAPLGYQETQYF.

In this sample, this clonotype turned up a few times. V and J are TRBV5-5 and TRBJ2-6; possibly TRBD1 for D (6 bases). Trimming left V 3 bases short and J 2 bases short, with 9 bases between. The CDR3 has 15 amino acids. From germline, CDR1 is SGHKS and CDR2 YYEKEE (reference sequence). The CDR3 DNA reads as TGTGCCAGCAGCTCTTACAGGGCTGGGGCCAACGTCCTGACTTTC. Its translation is CASSSYRAGANVLTF.

This clonotype was seen many times. The chain recombines TRBV10-3 with TRBJ2-1, with D possibly being TRBD2 (6 bases). The germline gives CDR1 ENHRY, CDR2 SYGVKD. The V gene lost 2 bases and the J gene lost 1 base, with 12 bases spanning the gap. The length of the CDR3 is 16 residues. The chain's CDR3 is CAISEPTGLSYNEQFF. CDR3 coding DNA: TGTGCCATCAGTGAGCCGACGGGACTGTCCTACAATGAGCAGTTCTTC.